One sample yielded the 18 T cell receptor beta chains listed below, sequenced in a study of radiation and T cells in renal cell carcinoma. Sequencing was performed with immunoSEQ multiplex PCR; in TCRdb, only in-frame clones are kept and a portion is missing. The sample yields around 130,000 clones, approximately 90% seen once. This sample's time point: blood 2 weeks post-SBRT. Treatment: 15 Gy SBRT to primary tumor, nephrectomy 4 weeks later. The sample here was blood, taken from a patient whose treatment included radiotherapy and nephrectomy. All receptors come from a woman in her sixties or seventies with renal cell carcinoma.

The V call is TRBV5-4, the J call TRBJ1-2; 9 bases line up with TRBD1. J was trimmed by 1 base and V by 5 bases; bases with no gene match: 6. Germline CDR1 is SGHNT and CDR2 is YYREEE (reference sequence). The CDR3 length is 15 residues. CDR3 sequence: CASRPRDRVNYGYTF. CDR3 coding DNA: TGTGCCAGCAGACCCCGGGACAGGGTTAACTATGGCTACACCTTC.

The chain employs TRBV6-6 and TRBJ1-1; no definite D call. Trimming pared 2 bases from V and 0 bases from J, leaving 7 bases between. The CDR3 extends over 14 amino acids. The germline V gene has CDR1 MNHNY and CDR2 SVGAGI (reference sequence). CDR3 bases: TGTGCCAGCAGTTACCCGGGGATGAACACTGAAGCTTTCTTT. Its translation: CASSYPGMNTEAFF.

The CDR3 DNA sequence: TGCGCCAGCAGCTTGGGCACCAAGAATTCACCCCTCCACTTT. Translating it yields CASSLGTKNSPLHF. The V gene is TRBV5-1, the J gene TRBJ1-6; D is unclear. Trimming cost V 0 bases and J 7 bases, with 8 bases left between them. The germline gives CDR1 SGHRS, CDR2 YFSETQ. The CDR3 is 14 residues long.

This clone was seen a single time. CDR3 DNA: TGTGCCAGCAGTTTCCCGACAGGAACAACTTTCTCTGGAAACACCATATATTTT. Translation: CASSFPTGTTFSGNTIYF. J is TRBJ1-3 and V is TRBV28, with D perhaps TRBD1 (6 bases). Trimming removed 3 bases from V and 0 bases from J, with 18 bases in between. CDR1 MDHEN and CDR2 SYDVKM come from the germline V gene. The CDR3 loop spans 18 amino acids.

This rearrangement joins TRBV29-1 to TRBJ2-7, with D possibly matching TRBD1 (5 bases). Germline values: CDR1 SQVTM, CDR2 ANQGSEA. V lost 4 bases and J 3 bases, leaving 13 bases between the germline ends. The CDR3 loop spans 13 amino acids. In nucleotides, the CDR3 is TGCAGCGTTGCTACAGGCCTGGTCTACGAGCAGTACTTC. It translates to CSVATGLVYEQYF.

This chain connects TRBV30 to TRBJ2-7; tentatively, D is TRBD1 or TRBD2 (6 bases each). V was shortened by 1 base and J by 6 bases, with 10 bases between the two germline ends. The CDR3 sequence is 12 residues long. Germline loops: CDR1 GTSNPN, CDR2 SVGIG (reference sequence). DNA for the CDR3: TGTGCCTGGAGTGATCCGGGGGCCGAGCAGTACTTC. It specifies CAWSDPGAEQYF.

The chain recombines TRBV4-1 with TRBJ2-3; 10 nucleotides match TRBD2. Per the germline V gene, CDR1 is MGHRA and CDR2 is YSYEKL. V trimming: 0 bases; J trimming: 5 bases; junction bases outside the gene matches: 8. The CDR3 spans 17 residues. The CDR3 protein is CASSQDGAGGPGDTQYF. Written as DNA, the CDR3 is TGCGCCAGCAGCCAAGATGGAGCGGGGGGGCCAGGAGATACGCAGTATTTT.

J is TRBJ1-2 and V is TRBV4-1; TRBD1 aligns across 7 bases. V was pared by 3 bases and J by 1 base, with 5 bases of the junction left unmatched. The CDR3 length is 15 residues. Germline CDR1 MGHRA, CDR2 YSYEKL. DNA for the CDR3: TGCGCCAGCAGCCAGACAGGGCGGGATAACTATGGCTACACCTTC. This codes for CASSQTGRDNYGYTF.

The DNA for the CDR3 is TGTGCCAGTAGTATAGTTGGGACAGGCCGACGCACAGATACGCAGTATTTT. It encodes CASSIVGTGRRTDTQYF. The chain combines TRBV19 with TRBJ2-3; TRBD1 matches 8 bases. This CDR3 has 17 residues. CDR1 is LNHDA and CDR2 is SQIVND in the germline V gene (reference sequence). V shed 1 base, J shed 1 base, and the junction held 7 bases outside the gene matches.

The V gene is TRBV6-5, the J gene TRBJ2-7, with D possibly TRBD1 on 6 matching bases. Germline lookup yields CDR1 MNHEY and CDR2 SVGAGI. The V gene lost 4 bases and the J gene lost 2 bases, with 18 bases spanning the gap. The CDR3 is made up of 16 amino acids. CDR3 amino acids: CASSSSLWTAPYEQYF. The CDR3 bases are TGTGCCAGCAGTTCCTCGTTATGGACAGCTCCCTACGAGCAGTACTTC.

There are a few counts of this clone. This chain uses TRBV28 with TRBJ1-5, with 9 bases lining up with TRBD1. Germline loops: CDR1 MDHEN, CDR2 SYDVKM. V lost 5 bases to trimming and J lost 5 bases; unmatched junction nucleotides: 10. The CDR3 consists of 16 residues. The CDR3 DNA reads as TGTGCCAGCAGTCCTCCGCCGGGACAGGGCCATCAGCCCCAGCATTTT. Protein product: CASSPPPGQGHQPQHF.

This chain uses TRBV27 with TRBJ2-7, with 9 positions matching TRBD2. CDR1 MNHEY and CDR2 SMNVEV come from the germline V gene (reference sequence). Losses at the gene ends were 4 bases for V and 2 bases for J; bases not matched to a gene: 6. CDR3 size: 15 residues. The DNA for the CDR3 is TGTGCCAGCAGTTATATAGCGGGGGCCACCTACGAGCAGTACTTC. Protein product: CASSYIAGATYEQYF.

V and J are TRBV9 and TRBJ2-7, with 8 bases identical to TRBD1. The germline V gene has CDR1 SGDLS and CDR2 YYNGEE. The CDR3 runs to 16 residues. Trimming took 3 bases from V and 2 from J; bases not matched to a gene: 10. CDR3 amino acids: CASSGEGQDLPYEQYF. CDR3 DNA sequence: TGTGCCAGCAGCGGCGAGGGACAGGATTTACCCTACGAGCAGTACTTC.

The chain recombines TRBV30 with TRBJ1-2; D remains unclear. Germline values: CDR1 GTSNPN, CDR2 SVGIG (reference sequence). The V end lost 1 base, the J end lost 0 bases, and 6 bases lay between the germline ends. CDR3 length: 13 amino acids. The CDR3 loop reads CAWSDSSNYGYTF. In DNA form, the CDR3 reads TGTGCCTGGAGTGACAGTTCTAACTATGGCTACACCTTC.

The CDR3 loop reads CASSRLAGGNEQFF. As DNA, the CDR3 is TGTGCCAGCAGCCGACTAGCGGGGGGTAATGAGCAGTTCTTC. The chain couples TRBV7-6 to TRBJ2-1, with TRBD2 matching over 13 bases. V trimming: 5 bases; J trimming: 7 bases; junction bases outside the gene matches: 2. Germline CDR1 SGHVS, CDR2 FNYEAQ. The CDR3 spans 14 residues.

The CDR3 loop reads CASRAGTGVVGELFF. CDR3 nucleotide sequence: TGTGCCAGCAGAGCCGGGACAGGGGTGGTCGGGGAGCTGTTTTTT. The rearrangement links TRBV28 to TRBJ2-2; 10 bases line up with TRBD1. The CDR3 is 15 residues long. Germline V gene sequence: CDR1 MDHEN, CDR2 SYDVKM. The trim removed 6 bases at V and 7 bases at J, leaving 8 bases unmatched.

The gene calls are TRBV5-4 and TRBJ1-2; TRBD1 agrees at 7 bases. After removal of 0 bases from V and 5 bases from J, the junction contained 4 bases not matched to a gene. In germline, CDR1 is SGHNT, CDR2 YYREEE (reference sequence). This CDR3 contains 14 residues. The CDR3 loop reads CASSLEGAGYGYTF. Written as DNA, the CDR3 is TGTGCCAGCAGCTTGGAGGGGGCGGGATATGGCTACACCTTC.

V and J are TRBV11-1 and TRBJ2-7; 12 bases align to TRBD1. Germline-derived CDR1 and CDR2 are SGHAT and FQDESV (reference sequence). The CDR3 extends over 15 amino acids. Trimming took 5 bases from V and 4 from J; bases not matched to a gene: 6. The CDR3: CASSARDRGLYEQYF. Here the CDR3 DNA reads TGTGCCAGCAGCGCCCGGGACAGGGGGCTATACGAGCAGTACTTC.